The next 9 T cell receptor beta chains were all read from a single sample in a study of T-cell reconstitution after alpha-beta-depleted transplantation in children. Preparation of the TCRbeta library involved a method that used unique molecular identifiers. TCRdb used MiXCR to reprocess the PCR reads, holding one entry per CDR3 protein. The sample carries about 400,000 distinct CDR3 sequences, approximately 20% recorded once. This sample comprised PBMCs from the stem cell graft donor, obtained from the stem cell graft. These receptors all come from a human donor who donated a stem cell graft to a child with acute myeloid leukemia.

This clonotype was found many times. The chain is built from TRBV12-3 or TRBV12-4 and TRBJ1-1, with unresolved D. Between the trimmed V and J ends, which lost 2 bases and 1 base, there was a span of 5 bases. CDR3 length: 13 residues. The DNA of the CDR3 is TGTGCCAGCAGTTTAAGCAGGAACACTGAAGCTTTCTTT. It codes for CASSLSRNTEAFF.

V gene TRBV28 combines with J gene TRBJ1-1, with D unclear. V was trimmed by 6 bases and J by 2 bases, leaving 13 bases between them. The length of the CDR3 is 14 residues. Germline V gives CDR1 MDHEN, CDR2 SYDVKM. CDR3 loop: CASREPGLNTEAFF. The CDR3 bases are TGTGCCAGCAGAGAACCGGGATTAAACACTGAAGCTTTCTTT.

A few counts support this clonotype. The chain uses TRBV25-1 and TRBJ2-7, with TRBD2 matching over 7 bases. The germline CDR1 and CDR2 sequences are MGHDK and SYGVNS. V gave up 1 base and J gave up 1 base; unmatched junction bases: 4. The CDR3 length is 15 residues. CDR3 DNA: TGTGCCAGCAGTGAATTCAGGGAGGGATCCTACGAGCAGTACTTC. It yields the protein CASSEFREGSYEQYF.

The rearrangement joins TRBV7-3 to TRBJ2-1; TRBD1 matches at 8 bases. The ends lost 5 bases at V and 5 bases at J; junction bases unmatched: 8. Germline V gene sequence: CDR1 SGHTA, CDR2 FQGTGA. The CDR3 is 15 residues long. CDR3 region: CASSPQGQVNNEQFF. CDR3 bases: TGTGCCAGCAGCCCACAGGGACAGGTTAACAATGAGCAGTTCTTC.

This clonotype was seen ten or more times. CDR3 loop: CSVHSGGSYNEQFF. DNA of the CDR3: TGCAGCGTTCATAGCGGGGGCTCCTACAATGAGCAGTTCTTC. The V gene is TRBV29-1, the J gene TRBJ2-1; 9 bases map to TRBD2. The J segment lost 0 bases and the V segment lost 5 bases, leaving 2 bases of the junction unmatched. Germline V CDR1 and CDR2: SQVTM, ANQGSEA. The CDR3 covers 14 residues.

The DNA for the CDR3 is TGTGCCAGCTCCATGTCCCCCCCCCGTGAGCAGTTCTTC. This encodes CASSMSPPREQFF. The rearrangement links TRBV6-2 or TRBV6-3 to TRBJ2-1; D remains unclear. V was cut by 8 bases and J by 9 bases, with 17 bases left in between. Per germline, CDR1 MNHEY and CDR2 SVGEGT. The CDR3 runs 13 residues.

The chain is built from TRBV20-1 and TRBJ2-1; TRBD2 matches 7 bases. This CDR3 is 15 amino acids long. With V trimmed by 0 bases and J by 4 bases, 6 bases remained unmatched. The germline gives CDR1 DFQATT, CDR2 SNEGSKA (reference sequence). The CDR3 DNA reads TGCAGTGCTAGAGATATCAAGCGGGAATACAATGAGCAGTTCTTC. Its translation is CSARDIKREYNEQFF.

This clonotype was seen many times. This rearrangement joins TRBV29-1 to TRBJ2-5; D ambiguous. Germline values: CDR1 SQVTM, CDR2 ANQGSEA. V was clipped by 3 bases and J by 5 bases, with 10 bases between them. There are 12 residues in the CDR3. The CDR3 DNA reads TGCAGCGTTGACCCGACCTCGGAGACCCAGTACTTC. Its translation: CSVDPTSETQYF.

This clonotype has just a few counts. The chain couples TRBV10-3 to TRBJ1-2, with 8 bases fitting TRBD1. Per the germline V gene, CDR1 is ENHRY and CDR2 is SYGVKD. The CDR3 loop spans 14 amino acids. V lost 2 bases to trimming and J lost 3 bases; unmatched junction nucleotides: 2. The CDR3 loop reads CAISEGQGDYGYTF. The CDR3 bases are TGTGCCATCAGTGAGGGACAGGGAGACTATGGCTACACCTTC.